In this sample, the clone carrying this T cell receptor beta chain is medium-sized (0.01 to 0.1%). Antigen unknown. The sample originates from a study of metastatic and nonmetastatic thyroid tumors. Study results and caveats: It was reportedly found that TCR beta diversity was significantly higher in malignant thyroid tumors than in benign nodules, a difference seen in both blood and tumor samples.

All patients reached thyroid surgery having received no treatment beforehand. The authors' processing: Variation in CDR3 across clinicopathological groups served as the basis for constructing a distant-metastasis classifier in papillary thyroid cancer. With MiXCR, TCRdb called clones anew from the PCR reads. TCRdb's processing, not the study's, gives the V and J calls here. The data contain approximately 8,000 clones, 20% to 30% of them singletons. J lost 8 bases, V lost 6 bases, and 4 bases had no gene match. The germline V gene has CDR1 SGHNT and CDR2 YENEEA. The CDR3 covers 13 residues. J is TRBJ2-1 and V is TRBV11-3, with 10 positions matching TRBD1. Sequenced input: adjacent normal tissue. This receptor was identified in a female donor with papillary thyroid cancer or a benign thyroid nodule (not recorded which). Some clones in this sample may be carry-over from other donors' samples. For the CDR3, the DNA is TGTGCCAGCAGGCGGACAGGGGGGCATGAGCAGTTCTTC. Residues: CASRRTGGHEQFF.